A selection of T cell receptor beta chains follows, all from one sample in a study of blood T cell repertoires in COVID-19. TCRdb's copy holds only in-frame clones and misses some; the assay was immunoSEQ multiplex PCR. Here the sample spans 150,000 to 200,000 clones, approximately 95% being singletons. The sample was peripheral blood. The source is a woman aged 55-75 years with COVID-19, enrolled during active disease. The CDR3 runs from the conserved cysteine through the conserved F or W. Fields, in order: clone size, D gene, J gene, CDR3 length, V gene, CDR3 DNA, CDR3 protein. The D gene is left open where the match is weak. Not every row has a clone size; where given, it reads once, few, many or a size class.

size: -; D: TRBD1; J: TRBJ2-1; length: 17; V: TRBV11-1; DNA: TGTGCCAGCAGCGTAGCACAGGGGGAGATCTCCTACAATGAGCAGTTCTTC; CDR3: CASSVAQGEISYNEQFF
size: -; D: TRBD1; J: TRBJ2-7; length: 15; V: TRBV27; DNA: TGTGCCAGCAGTTTATCGGGACAGGGGATGGGCGAGCAGTACTTC; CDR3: CASSLSGQGMGEQYF
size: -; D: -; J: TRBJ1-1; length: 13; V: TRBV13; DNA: TGTGCCAGCAGTCTGAGACAGAACACTGAAGCTTTCTTT; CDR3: CASSLRQNTEAFF
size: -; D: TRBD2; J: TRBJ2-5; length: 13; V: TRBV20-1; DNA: TGCAGTGCTAGTGCGGGGGGGCGAGAGACCCAGTACTTC; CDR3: CSASAGGRETQYF
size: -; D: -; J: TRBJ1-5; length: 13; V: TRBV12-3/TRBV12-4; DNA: TGTGCCAGCACCCCGGGGGGCAATCAGCCCCAGCATTTT; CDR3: CASTPGGNQPQHF
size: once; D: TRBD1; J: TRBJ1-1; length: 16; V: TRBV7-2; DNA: TGTGCCAGCAGCTTCGTCAGGGGGCGCGATCTCACTGAAGCTTTCTTT; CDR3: CASSFVRGRDLTEAFF
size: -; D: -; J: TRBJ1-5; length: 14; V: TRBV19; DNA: TGTGCCAGTAGTATAGGAGGGAGGGGTCAGCCCCAGCATTTT; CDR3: CASSIGGRGQPQHF
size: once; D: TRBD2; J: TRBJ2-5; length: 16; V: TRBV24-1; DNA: TGTGCCACCAGTGATTCGGTAGCGGGGGATCAAGAGACCCAGTACTTC; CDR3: CATSDSVAGDQETQYF
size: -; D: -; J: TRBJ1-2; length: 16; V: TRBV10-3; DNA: TGTGCCATCAGTGACCGTCCGGGGGGCCCCCTGTATGGCTACACCTTC; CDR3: CAISDRPGGPLYGYTF
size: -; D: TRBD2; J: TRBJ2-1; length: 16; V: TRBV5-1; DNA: TGCGCCAGCAGCTTGGAAGCGGGGGGGTCCTACAATGAGCAGTTCTTC; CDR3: CASSLEAGGSYNEQFF
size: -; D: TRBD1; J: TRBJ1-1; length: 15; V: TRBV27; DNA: TGTGCCAGCAAGAAACCCGAGGGGGCTTTGACTGAAGCTTTCTTT; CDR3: CASKKPEGALTEAFF
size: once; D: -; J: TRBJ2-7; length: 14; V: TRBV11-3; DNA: TGTGCCAGCAGCTCGTCACGCCACGGTTTCGAGCAGTACTTC; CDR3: CASSSSRHGFEQYF
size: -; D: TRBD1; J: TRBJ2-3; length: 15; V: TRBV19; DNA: TGTGCCAGTAGGGGGACAGGGCTACCTGAGGATACGCAGTATTTT; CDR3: CASRGTGLPEDTQYF
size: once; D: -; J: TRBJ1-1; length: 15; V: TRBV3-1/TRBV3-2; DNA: TGTGCCAGCAGCCAAGATTGGGAGGTGTACACTGAAGCTTTCTTT; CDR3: CASSQDWEVYTEAFF
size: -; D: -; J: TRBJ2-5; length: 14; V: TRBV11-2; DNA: TGTGCCAGCAGCTTAATGCGGGGAGAAGAGACCCAGTACTTC; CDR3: CASSLMRGEETQYF
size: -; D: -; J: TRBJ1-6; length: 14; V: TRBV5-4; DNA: TGTGCCAGCAGCTTAACAGGCGATAATTCACCCCTCCACTTT; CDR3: CASSLTGDNSPLHF